These T cell receptor beta chains were read from a single sample in a study of T cells in Graves' hyperthyroidism and ophthalmopathy. TCRdb passed the multiplex PCR reads through MiXCR, listing each CDR3 protein once. In the table there are 600,000 to 700,000 distinct CDR3 sequences, over 40% of which are singletons. Sequencing used peripheral blood or thyroid tissue (not recorded which). The receptors derive from an adult man with Graves' disease, either hyperthyroidism or ophthalmopathy (not recorded which). CDR3s include the opening cysteine and the closing phenylalanine or tryptophan. D genes are given only for firm matches. The size entry is marked missing in some rows and otherwise reads once, few, many or a size class.

>TRBJ1-5|TRBV10-3|-|-
TGTGCCAGTCGCCTAGGGGCGGATCAGCCCCAGCATTTT
CASRLGADQPQHF
>TRBJ1-1|TRBV29-1|-|few
TGCAGCGTTAAGGCAGGGGCTTCCATGAACACTGAAGCTTTCTTT
CSVKAGASMNTEAFF
>TRBJ1-5|TRBV29-1|-|many
TGCAGCGTAGGATTGAGTAATAGTGATCAGCCCCAGCATTTT
CSVGLSNSDQPQHF
>TRBJ1-2|TRBV5-1|-|few
TGCGCCAGCAGCTTGGATCAGGTGCTCTATGGCTACACCTTC
CASSLDQVLYGYTF
>TRBJ1-2|TRBV7-6|TRBD1|many
TGTGCCAGCAGCTCAGGACAGGAACTTAACTATGGCTACACCTTC
CASSSGQELNYGYTF
>TRBJ2-2|TRBV7-6|TRBD1|few
TGTGCCAGCAGCTTATGGCAGGGGGCCGGGGAGCTGTTTTTT
CASSLWQGAGELFF
>TRBJ2-6|TRBV5-1|-|-
TGCGCCAGCAGCTGGGGGGACAGCTCTGGGGCCAACGTCCTGACTTTC
CASSWGDSSGANVLTF
>TRBJ2-7|TRBV20-1|-|many
TGCAGTGCTACCGACAACGGGGGCCAAGTCGAGCAGTACTTC
CSATDNGGQVEQYF
>TRBJ2-7|TRBV6-6|TRBD2|-
TGTGCCAGCAGTTACTCCGGGAGGTACTACGAGCAGTACTTC
CASSYSGRYYEQYF
>TRBJ1-3|TRBV28|TRBD1|-
TGTGCCAGCAGTCAACTCACAGGGGGCGCTGGAAACACCATATATTTT
CASSQLTGGAGNTIYF
>TRBJ1-3|TRBV7-8|-|many
TGTGCCAGCACCCAGACAAATCTCGCTGGAAACACCATATATTTT
CASTQTNLAGNTIYF
>TRBJ2-7|TRBV7-9|TRBD1|-
TGTGCCAGCAGCAAGGGACAGGGGTTCTCCTACGAGCAGTACTTC
CASSKGQGFSYEQYF
>TRBJ1-6|TRBV5-1|TRBD1|-
TGCGTCAGCAGCCTCCGGACAGGGGCCAATTCACCCCTCCACTTT
CVSSLRTGANSPLHF
>TRBJ1-1|TRBV29-1|TRBD1|many
TGCAGCGTTGAAGATACGGGACAGGGGGGAGCTTTCTTT
CSVEDTGQGGAFF
>TRBJ2-5|TRBV14|TRBD2|-
TGTGCCAGCAGCCAAGATCTAGCGGGGGGAGAGACCCAGTACTTC
CASSQDLAGGETQYF
>TRBJ1-4|TRBV11-2|-|-
TGTGCCAGCAGCTTAGTGAGGGGAGAAAAACTGTTTTTT
CASSLVRGEKLFF
>TRBJ2-5|TRBV29-1|TRBD1|many
TGCAGTGCCTCACCGGGACAGGGGGCTAAGACCCAGTACTTC
CSASPGQGAKTQYF
>TRBJ2-5|TRBV9|TRBD1|few
TGTGCCAGCAGCGCAACCGGGACAGGTATCCAAGAGACCCAGTACTTC
CASSATGTGIQETQYF
>TRBJ2-2|TRBV7-2|TRBD1|-
TGTGCCAGCAGCTCGACAGGGGTCACCGGGGAGCTGTTTTTT
CASSSTGVTGELFF
>TRBJ1-4|TRBV2|TRBD1|few
TGTGCCAGCAGTCTCGCCGGGACAGGGGTCGAAAAACTGTTTTTT
CASSLAGTGVEKLFF
>TRBJ1-1|TRBV5-1|-|-
TGCGCCAGCAGCCCAGCCAAGAACACTGAAGCTTTCTTT
CASSPAKNTEAFF
>TRBJ2-5|TRBV7-8|TRBD2|-
TGTGCCAGCAGCTTAGACAGCGGGAGTGAGACCCAGTACTTC
CASSLDSGSETQYF
>TRBJ1-2|TRBV29-1|-|-
TGCAGTCGGTTGTCCGGGGCTGACTATGGCTACACCTTC
CSRLSGADYGYTF
>TRBJ1-2|TRBV15|TRBD1|many
TGTGCCACCAGCAGAGTTGGGGACAGGGGGCATGGCTACACCTTC
CATSRVGDRGHGYTF
>TRBJ1-1|TRBV13|-|many
TGTGCCAGCAGCTTATCATGGGGCCGTGACACTGAAGCTTTCTTT
CASSLSWGRDTEAFF
>TRBJ2-7|TRBV20-1|-|many
TGCAGTGCCTCGTCGACTAGAACCTACGAGCAGTACTTC
CSASSTRTYEQYF
>TRBJ1-2|TRBV11-3|-|-
TGTGCCAGCAGCATAGGGAATTGGGGGTCCTATGGCTACACCTTC
CASSIGNWGSYGYTF